The next 17 T cell receptor beta chains were all read from a single sample in a study of cytomegalovirus exposure and HLA in healthy donors. The PCR used 60 Vbeta and 13 Jbeta primers. The repertoire was sequenced with immunoSEQ multiplex PCR; TCRdb's copy has only in-frame clones and lacks some. Here the sample spans 100,000 to 150,000 clones, around 72% being singletons. Source material: PBMCs. The receptors derive from a man aged 25 to 40 in good health and CMV-seronegative.

The rearrangement joins TRBV9 to TRBJ2-3, with TRBD1 identical over 7 bases. The CDR3 loop spans 18 amino acids. Germline V lookup: CDR1 SGDLS, CDR2 YYNGEE. J gave up 1 base and V 2 bases, and 13 bases lay outside the gene matches. DNA for the CDR3: TGTGCCAGCAGCGTTCCCACCGGGACAGCGAGCGGCACAGATACGCAGTATTTT. It specifies CASSVPTGTASGTDTQYF.

In nucleotides, the CDR3 is TGTGCCAGCAGTGATCAGGGGATGAGGGCAGAGACCCAGTACTTC. This encodes CASSDQGMRAETQYF. The chain has TRBV2 and TRBJ2-5; perhaps TRBD1 as D (6 bases). Looked up from germline, CDR1 is SNHLY and CDR2 is FYNNEI. The CDR3 is 15 amino acids. The V gene lost 3 bases and the J gene lost 4 bases, with 15 bases spanning the gap.

This clone was observed a handful of times. V and J are TRBV6-4 and TRBJ1-6; TRBD1 agrees at 7 bases. V shed 3 bases, J shed 7 bases, and the junction held 0 bases outside the gene matches. CDR1 and CDR2 (germline): MRHNA, SNTAGT. The CDR3 sequence is 13 residues long. CDR3 DNA sequence: TGTGCCAGCAGTGAACAGGGGAATTCACCCCTCCACTTT. Its protein product is CASSEQGNSPLHF.

The V call is TRBV30, the J call TRBJ2-5; 8 nucleotides agree with TRBD1. Germline CDR1 is GTSNPN and CDR2 is SVGIG (reference sequence). The CDR3 loop spans 18 amino acids. V was pared by 4 bases and J by 2 bases, with 18 bases of the junction left unmatched. As DNA, the CDR3 is TGTGCCTGGAATCGGGCAGGGGGCGGATTCAGGGGTCAAGAGACCCAGTACTTC. Translation: CAWNRAGGGFRGQETQYF.

The chain is built from TRBV6-4 and TRBJ2-3; a weak D match, TRBD1 (5 bases). The CDR3 runs 14 residues. Germline-derived CDR1 and CDR2 are MRHNA and SNTAGT. The V and J ends lost 6 bases and 5 bases respectively, with 15 bases between them. The CDR3 loop is CASSLQGFGDTQYF. Here the CDR3 DNA reads TGTGCCAGCAGCTTGCAGGGTTTTGGAGATACGCAGTATTTT.

This clone was observed a single time. The chain uses TRBV18 and TRBJ2-7, with TRBD1 matching over 7 bases. The trim removed 0 bases at V and 6 bases at J, leaving 5 bases unmatched. This CDR3 region has 14 residues. Germline V gene data show CDR1 as KGHSH and CDR2 as LQKENI. The CDR3 sequence: CASSPPLGQREQYF. CDR3 coding DNA: TGTGCCAGCTCACCACCACTGGGACAGCGCGAGCAGTACTTC.

The V gene is TRBV5-1, the J gene TRBJ1-1; TRBD1 agrees at 7 bases. Germline CDR1 reads SGHRS; CDR2 reads YFSETQ. CDR3 length: 17 amino acids. V was clipped by 2 bases and J by 0 bases; unmatched bases: 10. The CDR3 sequence: CASSFDRASRMNTEAFF. The CDR3 DNA follows: TGCGCCAGCAGCTTCGACAGGGCCAGCCGGATGAACACTGAAGCTTTCTTT.

This chain links TRBV25-1 with TRBJ2-1; D gene ambiguous. Germline V gives CDR1 MGHDK, CDR2 SYGVNS. The germline V and J ends were trimmed by 3 bases and 2 bases, with 11 bases remaining between them. The CDR3 sequence is 15 residues long. The CDR3 is CASSDVRSTYNEQFF. The CDR3 nucleotides read TGTGCCAGCAGTGACGTAAGGAGTACCTACAATGAGCAGTTCTTC.

The chain uses TRBV4-2 and TRBJ1-2, with D uncertain. Trimming removed 4 bases from V and 6 bases from J, with 12 bases in between. Germline-derived CDR1 and CDR2 are LGHNA and YNFKEQ. The CDR3 runs to 13 residues. As DNA, the CDR3 is TGTGCCAGCAGCCCCCGAGGCTGGGATGGCTACACCTTC. Encoded protein: CASSPRGWDGYTF.

The chain carries TRBV9 and TRBJ1-4, with 7 bases matching TRBD1. The V gene end was trimmed by 3 bases and the J gene end by 5 bases; junction bases not matched to a gene: 7. The CDR3 contains 15 residues. Germline V gives CDR1 SGDLS, CDR2 YYNGEE. This CDR3 reads CASSALTGTNEKLFF. The CDR3 nucleotides read TGTGCCAGCAGCGCACTGACAGGGACGAATGAAAAACTGTTTTTT.

This chain connects TRBV4-2 to TRBJ2-7; D is perhaps TRBD2 (7 bases). The V end lost 0 bases, the J end lost 5 bases, and 23 bases lay between the germline ends. CDR3 length: 18 residues. Germline V lookup: CDR1 LGHNA, CDR2 YNFKEQ. The CDR3 spells CASSQEASAGALLHEQYF. The CDR3, as DNA: TGTGCCAGCAGCCAAGAGGCTAGCGCGGGGGCACTGTTGCACGAGCAGTACTTC.

The rearrangement links TRBV27 to TRBJ1-1; D is possibly TRBD1 (5 bases). Trimming took off 4 bases at V and 5 bases at J, with 11 bases between the two ends. CDR1 is MNHEY and CDR2 is SMNVEV in the germline V gene (reference sequence). CDR3 size: 13 residues. The CDR3 is CASSSTGWTEAFF. In DNA, the CDR3 is TGTGCCAGCAGTTCTACAGGATGGACTGAAGCTTTCTTT.

V gene TRBV30 combines with J gene TRBJ2-5, with no clear D. The CDR3 sequence is 10 residues long. V lost 6 bases and J lost 2, with 4 bases in between. In germline, CDR1 is GTSNPN, CDR2 SVGIG (reference sequence). The CDR3 sequence: CACQQETQYF. The CDR3 DNA reads as TGTGCCTGCCAACAAGAGACCCAGTACTTC.

This chain uses TRBV2 with TRBJ2-3, with TRBD2 matching 8 bases. The CDR3 has 15 residues. Germline V gene sequence: CDR1 SNHLY, CDR2 FYNNEI. J lost 6 bases, V lost 7 bases, and 12 bases had no gene match. The DNA of the CDR3 is TGTGCCAGCACCGCGGGCAGCGGGGGCCCCGATACGCAGTATTTT. Its protein product is CASTAGSGGPDTQYF.

The rearrangement joins TRBV19 to TRBJ1-6; TRBD1 is a possible D gene (6 bases). Germline V gives CDR1 LNHDA, CDR2 SQIVND (reference sequence). The V end lost 10 bases, the J end lost 10 bases, and 14 bases lay between the germline ends. The CDR3 extends over 12 amino acids. The CDR3 sequence is CATQGTESPLHF. For the CDR3, the DNA is TGTGCCACTCAGGGGACGGAATCACCCCTCCACTTT.

The chain couples TRBV5-1 to TRBJ2-3; 9 bases align to TRBD1. This CDR3 is 15 amino acids long. Germline V CDR1 and CDR2: SGHRS, YFSETQ. V lost 5 bases to trimming and J lost 3 bases; unmatched junction nucleotides: 7. CDR3: CASRATGGITDTQYF. Here the CDR3 DNA reads TGCGCCAGCAGAGCCACAGGGGGCATTACAGATACGCAGTATTTT. Complete variable domain (other parts from reference TRBV5-1 and TRBJ2-3): KAGVTQTPRYLIKTRGQQVTLSCSPISGHRSVSWYQQTPGQGLQFLFEYFSETQRNKGNFPGRFSGRQFSNSRSEMNVSTLELGDSALYLCASRATGGITDTQYFGPGTRLTVL.

The rearrangement uses TRBV4-1 and TRBJ2-1; 9 bases align to TRBD1. Germline CDR1 reads MGHRA; CDR2 reads YSYEKL. The CDR3 totals 14 residues. J gave up 6 bases and V 6 bases, and 6 bases lay outside the gene matches. CDR3 nucleotides: TGCGCCAGCAGTCGGGACAGGGTAGTCAATGAGCAGTTCTTC. Residues: CASSRDRVVNEQFF.